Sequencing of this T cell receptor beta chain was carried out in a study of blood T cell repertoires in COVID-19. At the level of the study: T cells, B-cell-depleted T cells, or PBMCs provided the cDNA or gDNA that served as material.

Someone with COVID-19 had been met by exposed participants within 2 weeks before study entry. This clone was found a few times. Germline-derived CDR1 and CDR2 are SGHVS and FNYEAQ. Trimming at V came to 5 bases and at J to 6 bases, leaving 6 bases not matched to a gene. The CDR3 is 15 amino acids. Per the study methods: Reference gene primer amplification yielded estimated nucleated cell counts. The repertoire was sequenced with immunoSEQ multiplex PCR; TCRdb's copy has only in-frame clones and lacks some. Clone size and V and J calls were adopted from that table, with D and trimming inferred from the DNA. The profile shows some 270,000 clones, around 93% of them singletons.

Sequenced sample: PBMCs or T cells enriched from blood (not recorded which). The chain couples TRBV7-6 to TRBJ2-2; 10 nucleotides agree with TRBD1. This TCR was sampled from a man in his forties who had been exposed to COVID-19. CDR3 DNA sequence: TGTGCCAGCAGCGAGCGACAGGGGGCATCCGGGGAGCTGTTTTTT. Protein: CASSERQGASGELFF.